This entry features one T cell receptor beta chain sequence. The data were obtained in a study of blood T cells in healthy people across ages. From germline, CDR1 is LNHNV and CDR2 YYDKDF (reference sequence). V was clipped by 3 bases and J by 0 bases, with 18 bases between them. This CDR3 comprises 18 residues. Using a J-beta primer mix together with a sample-barcoded 5' primer, a second PCR was run for about 7 to 12 cycles. All cDNA molecules were each tagged by a template-switch adaptor with 12 random nucleotides. TCRdb reanalysed the 5' RACE reads using MiXCR and keeps one entry per CDR3 protein. Among some 1.6 million distinct CDR3 sequences listed, about 35% were seen once.

The chain is built from TRBV15 and TRBJ2-1; D is perhaps TRBD2 (5 bases). This sequence originates from a woman aged 30 to 39 in good health. Sequencing used blood. In DNA, the CDR3 is TGTGCCACCAGCAGGCGGACCAGGACTCATAGCTCCTACAATGAGCAGTTCTTC. Protein sequence: CATSRRTRTHSSYNEQFF.